These 3 T cell receptor beta chains originate from one sample sequenced in a study of blood T cells in healthy people across ages. Alongside a J-beta primer mix, a sample-barcoded 5' primer served in a second PCR lasting about 7 to 11 cycles. From the 5' RACE reads, TCRdb called clonotypes with MiXCR, one entry per CDR3 protein. Of hundreds of thousands of distinct CDR3 sequences listed, 25% to 30% were seen once; the top ten hold 15% to 18%. What was sequenced was blood. The receptors derive from a woman aged 80 or over in good health.

This clonotype was counted at least ten times. V is TRBV12-3 or TRBV12-4 and J is TRBJ2-5, with TRBD1 as a possible D gene (6 bases). The CDR3 is made up of 13 amino acids. Trimming removed 3 bases from V and 6 bases from J, with 11 bases in between. The CDR3 bases are TGTGCCAGCAGTTTTCAGGGGTCGCAGACCCAGTACTTC. It translates to CASSFQGSQTQYF.

The chain recombines TRBV30 with TRBJ1-1; D is uncertain. The CDR3 is 14 amino acids. The germline V gene has CDR1 GTSNPN and CDR2 SVGIG (reference sequence). Trimming stripped 0 bases from V and 1 base from J, with 9 bases between. CDR3 bases: TGTGCCTGGAGTGTAGGGTTTAGGAACACTGAAGCTTTCTTT. Its translation: CAWSVGFRNTEAFF.

This clonotype showed up just once. The chain joins TRBV19 to TRBJ1-2, with D perhaps matching TRBD1 (6 bases). This CDR3 region has 11 residues. Germline CDR1 reads LNHDA; CDR2 reads SQIVND (reference sequence). V dropped 3 bases and J dropped 10 bases, with 9 bases sitting between them. Here the CDR3 DNA reads TGTGCCAGTAGTATGAGGGGGTACTACACCTTC. Translated, it gives CASSMRGYYTF. Full variable domain (outside the CDR3, taken from reference TRBV19 and TRBJ1-2): DGGITQSPKYLFRKEGQNVTLSCEQNLNHDAMYWYRQDPGQGLRLIYYSQIVNDFQKGDIAEGYSVSREKKESFPLTVTSAQKNPTAFYLCASSMRGYYTFGSGTRLTVV.